Following are 14 T cell receptor beta chains from one sample sequenced in a study of OX40 agonist ivuxolimab in advanced cancers. The data were produced by immunoSEQ multiplex PCR, yet TCRdb's version contains in-frame clones alone and is incomplete. This table holds tens of thousands of clones, 80% found once. Sequencing was performed on CD4+ or CD8+ T cells sorted from blood, taken in a trial of the OX40 agonist ivuxolimab. Receptors were obtained from an adult with an advanced solid tumor such as melanoma, head and neck, liver or kidney cancer.

The chain uses TRBV30 and TRBJ2-2; possibly TRBD2 for D (5 bases). The CDR3 covers 10 residues. CDR1 and CDR2 from the germline V gene are GTSNPN and SVGIG (reference sequence). Trimming shortened V by 5 bases and J by 7 bases, and 5 bases separated the two germline ends. DNA of the CDR3: TGTGCCTGGGGACTCGGGGAGCTGTTTTTT. Translating it yields CAWGLGELFF.

The CDR3 nucleotides are TGTGCCAGCATAGGGGCTAGCGGGGGAAATGAGCAGTTCTTC. Translation: CASIGASGGNEQFF. The V call is TRBV6-6, the J call TRBJ2-1; 10 bases are a match to TRBD2. Per germline, CDR1 MNHNY and CDR2 SVGAGI (reference sequence). The trim removed 7 bases at V and 7 bases at J, leaving 7 bases unmatched. This CDR3 is 14 amino acids long.

The rearrangement joins TRBV23-1 to TRBJ2-2, with 7 bases identical to TRBD1. TRBV23-1 is labeled an ORF, and its function is uncertain. CDR3 length: 15 residues. After removal of 4 bases from V and 0 bases from J, the junction contained 2 bases not matched to a gene. The CDR3 DNA reads as TGCGCCAGCAGTCCGGGACAGCCGAACACCGGGGAGCTGTTTTTT. It translates to CASSPGQPNTGELFF.

The genes are TRBV19 and TRBJ2-5, with 9 bases lining up with TRBD1. The germline V gene has CDR1 LNHDA and CDR2 SQIVND (reference sequence). V shed 4 bases, J shed 5 bases, and the junction held 5 bases outside the gene matches. This CDR3 region has 14 residues. DNA of the CDR3: TGTGCCAGTAGTACCCGGGACAGGGTTGAGACCCAGTACTTC. It is translated as CASSTRDRVETQYF.

The V and J genes are TRBV7-9 and TRBJ2-3; D gene unclear. Germline values: CDR1 SEHNR, CDR2 FQNEAQ (reference sequence). V was trimmed by 5 bases and J by 1 base, leaving 13 bases between them. The CDR3 is 15 amino acids. This chain's CDR3 is CASSPTSSRTDTQYF. DNA for the CDR3: TGTGCCAGCAGCCCGACTTCGAGTCGCACAGATACGCAGTATTTT.

This chain connects TRBV10-1 to TRBJ2-5, with D unclear. With the DNA end fitting TRBJ2-7 better, the J assignment may be wrong. The CDR3 length is 14 residues. Germline values: CDR1 WNHNN, CDR2 SYGVQD (reference sequence). The CDR3 nucleotides are TGCGCCAGCAGTGGGTCTATCCCCTCCTACGAGCAGTACTTC. Amino acids: CASSGSIPSYEQYF.

The chain recombines TRBV19 with TRBJ2-1; D unclear. The CDR3 has 15 amino acids. CDR1 LNHDA and CDR2 SQIVND come from the germline V gene (reference sequence). The ends were cut back, 3 bases at V and 1 base at J, with 10 bases in the middle. The DNA for the CDR3 is TGTGCCAGTAGTATTAGGTCAGAGTCCTACAATGAGCAGTTCTTC. Its translation: CASSIRSESYNEQFF.

The chain recombines TRBV29-1 with TRBJ1-5; no reliable D call. V lost 4 bases, J lost 2 bases, and 6 bases lay in between. Germline-derived CDR1 and CDR2 are SQVTM and ANQGSEA. This CDR3 is 12 amino acids long. The CDR3 spells CSVGLGNQPQHF. In nucleotides, the CDR3 is TGCAGCGTTGGTCTGGGCAATCAGCCCCAGCATTTT.

This clone was seen more than once but under ten times. The chain carries TRBV7-2 and TRBJ2-2; maybe TRBD2 (6 bases). The CDR3 is made up of 14 amino acids. Per the germline V gene, CDR1 is SGHTA and CDR2 is FQGNSA. V was trimmed by 4 bases and J by 6 bases, leaving 12 bases between them. Here the CDR3 DNA reads TGTGCCAGCAGCTCGGTGACTAGTTCCGGGGAGCTGTTTTTT. Protein: CASSSVTSSGELFF.

There are a few counts of this clone. The chain uses TRBV4-3 and TRBJ2-3; D not certain. Trimming cost V 6 bases and J 3 bases, with 19 bases left between them. The germline gives CDR1 LGHNA, CDR2 YSLEER. This CDR3 comprises 16 residues. In nucleotides, the CDR3 is TGCGCCAGCAGTCCCGTTCTGGAAGTTGGGACAGATACGCAGTATTTT. Translating gives CASSPVLEVGTDTQYF.

V and J are TRBV7-8 and TRBJ1-4; TRBD1 might be the D (6 bases). CDR1 is SGHVS and CDR2 is FQNEAQ in the germline V gene. Trimming cost V 3 bases and J 2 bases, with 10 bases left between them. This CDR3 spans 15 amino acids. The CDR3 region has the DNA TGTGCCAGCAGCTTCGGGGGGGCCACTAATGAAAAACTGTTTTTT. As protein: CASSFGGATNEKLFF.

This chain uses TRBV5-8 with TRBJ1-2; D gene unclear. V lost 7 bases, J lost 8 bases, and 18 bases lay in between. Germline lookup yields CDR1 SGHTS and CDR2 YDEGEE. The CDR3 length is 13 residues. CDR3 DNA sequence: TGTGCCAGCCCTTCCATCCGGGGAGAAGGCTACACCTTC. It yields the protein CASPSIRGEGYTF.

V and J are TRBV4-3 and TRBJ1-2, with 8 bases matching TRBD1. CDR1 and CDR2 from the germline V gene are LGHNA and YSLEER. This CDR3 region has 16 residues. The ends lost 3 bases at V and 1 base at J; junction bases unmatched: 7. The CDR3 DNA reads TGCGCCAGCAGCCAGGAACAGGGGGACGGTAACTATGGCTACACCTTC. This encodes CASSQEQGDGNYGYTF.

The J gene is TRBJ1-1, the V gene TRBV30, with a possible D match to TRBD1 (5 bases). CDR3 length: 14 amino acids. V lost 2 bases and J 9 bases, leaving 19 bases between the germline ends. In germline, CDR1 is GTSNPN, CDR2 SVGIG (reference sequence). CDR3 coding DNA: TGTGCCTGGAGTAGGGACCCACAAAGCGCTCAAGCTTTCTTT. Translating it yields CAWSRDPQSAQAFF.